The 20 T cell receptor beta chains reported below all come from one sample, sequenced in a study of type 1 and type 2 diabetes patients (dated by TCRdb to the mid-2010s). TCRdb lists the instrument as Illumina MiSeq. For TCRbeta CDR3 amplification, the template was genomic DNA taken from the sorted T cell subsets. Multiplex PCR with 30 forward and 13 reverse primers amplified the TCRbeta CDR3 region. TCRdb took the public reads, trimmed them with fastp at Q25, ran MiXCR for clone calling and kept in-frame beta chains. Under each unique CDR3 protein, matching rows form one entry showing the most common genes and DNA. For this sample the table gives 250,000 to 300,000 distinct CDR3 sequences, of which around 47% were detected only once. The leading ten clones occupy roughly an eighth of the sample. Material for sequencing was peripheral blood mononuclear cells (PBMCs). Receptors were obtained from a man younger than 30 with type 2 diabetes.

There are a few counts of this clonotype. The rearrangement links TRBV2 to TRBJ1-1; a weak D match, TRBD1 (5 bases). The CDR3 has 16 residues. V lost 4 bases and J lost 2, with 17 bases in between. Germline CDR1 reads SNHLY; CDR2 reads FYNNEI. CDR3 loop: CASSVRGGIGNTEAFF. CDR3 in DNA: TGTGCCAGCAGTGTACGGGGGGGGATAGGTAACACTGAAGCTTTCTTT.

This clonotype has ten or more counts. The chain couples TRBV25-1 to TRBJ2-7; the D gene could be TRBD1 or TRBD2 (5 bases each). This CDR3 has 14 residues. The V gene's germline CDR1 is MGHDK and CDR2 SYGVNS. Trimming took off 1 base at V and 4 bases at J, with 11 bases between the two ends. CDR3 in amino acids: CASSESGAGYEQYF. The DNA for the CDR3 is TGTGCCAGCAGTGAATCCGGGGCCGGATACGAGCAGTACTTC.

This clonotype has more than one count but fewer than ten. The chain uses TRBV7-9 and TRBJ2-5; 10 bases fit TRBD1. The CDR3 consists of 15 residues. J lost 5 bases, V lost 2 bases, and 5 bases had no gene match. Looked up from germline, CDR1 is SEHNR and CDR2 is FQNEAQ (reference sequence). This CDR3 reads CASSLWDRGLETQYF. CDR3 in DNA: TGTGCCAGCAGCTTATGGGACAGGGGTCTGGAGACCCAGTACTTC.

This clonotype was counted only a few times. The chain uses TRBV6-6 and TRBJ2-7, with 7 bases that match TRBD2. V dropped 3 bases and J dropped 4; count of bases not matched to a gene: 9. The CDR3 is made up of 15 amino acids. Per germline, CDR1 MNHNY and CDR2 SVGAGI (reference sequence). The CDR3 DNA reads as TGTGCCAGCAGTTATCCCGGCGGGGGACCTTACGAGCAGTACTTC. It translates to CASSYPGGGPYEQYF.

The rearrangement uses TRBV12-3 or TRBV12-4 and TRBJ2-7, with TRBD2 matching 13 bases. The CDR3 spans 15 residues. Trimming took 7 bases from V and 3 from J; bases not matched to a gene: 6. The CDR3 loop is CASKRTSGSFYEQYF. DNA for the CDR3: TGTGCCAGCAAGCGGACTAGCGGGAGTTTCTACGAGCAGTACTTC.

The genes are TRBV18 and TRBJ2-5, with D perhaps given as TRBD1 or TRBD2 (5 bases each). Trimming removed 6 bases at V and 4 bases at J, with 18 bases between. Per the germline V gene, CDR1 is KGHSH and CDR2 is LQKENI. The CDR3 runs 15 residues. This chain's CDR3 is CASSLLQDGGETQYF. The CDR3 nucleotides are TGTGCCAGCTCCCTATTACAGGATGGGGGAGAGACCCAGTACTTC.

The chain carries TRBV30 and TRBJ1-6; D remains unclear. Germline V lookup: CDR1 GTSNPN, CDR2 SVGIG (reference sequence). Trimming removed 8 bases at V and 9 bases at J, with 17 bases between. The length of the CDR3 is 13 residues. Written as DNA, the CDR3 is TGTGCCAGTAGTCCAGCCCTGGGTTCACCCCTCCACTTT. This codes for CASSPALGSPLHF.

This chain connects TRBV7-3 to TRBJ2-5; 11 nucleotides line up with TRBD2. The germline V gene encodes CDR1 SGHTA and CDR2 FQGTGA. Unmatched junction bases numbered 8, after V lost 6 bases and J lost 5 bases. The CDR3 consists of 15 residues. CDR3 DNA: TGTGCCAGCAGAGGGACTAGCGGACGGGAGGAGACCCAGTACTTC. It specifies CASRGTSGREETQYF.

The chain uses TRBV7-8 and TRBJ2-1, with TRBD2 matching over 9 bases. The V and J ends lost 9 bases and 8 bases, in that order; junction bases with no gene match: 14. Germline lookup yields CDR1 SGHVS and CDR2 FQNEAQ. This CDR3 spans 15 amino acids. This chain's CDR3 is CASSMTGTSLDEQFF. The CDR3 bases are TGTGCCAGTAGTATGACCGGGACTAGCCTCGATGAGCAGTTCTTC. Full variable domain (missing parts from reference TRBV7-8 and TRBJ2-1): GAGVSQSPRYKVAKRGQDVALRCDPISGHVSLFWYQQALGQGPEFLTYFQNEAQLDKSGLPSDRFFAERPEGSVSTLKIQRTQQEDSAVYLCASSMTGTSLDEQFFGPGTRLTVL.

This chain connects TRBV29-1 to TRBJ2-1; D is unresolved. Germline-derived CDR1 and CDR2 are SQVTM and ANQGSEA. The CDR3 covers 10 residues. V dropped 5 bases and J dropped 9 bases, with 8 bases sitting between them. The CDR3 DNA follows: TGCAGCGTTTTATCGGGTGAGCAGTTCTTC. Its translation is CSVLSGEQFF.

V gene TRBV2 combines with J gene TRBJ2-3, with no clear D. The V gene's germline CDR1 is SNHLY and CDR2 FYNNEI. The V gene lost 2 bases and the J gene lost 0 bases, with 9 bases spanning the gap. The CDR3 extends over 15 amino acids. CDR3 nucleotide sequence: TGTGCCAGCAGTGAAAAGGCGGCTAGCACAGATACGCAGTATTTT. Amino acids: CASSEKAASTDTQYF.

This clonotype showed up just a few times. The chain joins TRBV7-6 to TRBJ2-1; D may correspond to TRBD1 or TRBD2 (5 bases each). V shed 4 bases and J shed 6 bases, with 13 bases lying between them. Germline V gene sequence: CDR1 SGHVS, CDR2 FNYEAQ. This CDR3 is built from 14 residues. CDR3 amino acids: CASSSGVGVNEQFF. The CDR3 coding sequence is TGTGCCAGCAGCTCCGGGGTGGGGGTCAATGAGCAGTTCTTC. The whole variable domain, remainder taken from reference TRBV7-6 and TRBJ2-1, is GAGVSQSPRYKVTKRGQDVALRCDPISGHVSLYWYRQALGQGPEFLTYFNYEAQQDKSGLPNDRFSAERPEGSISTLTIQRTEQRDSAMYRCASSSGVGVNEQFFGPGTRLTVL.

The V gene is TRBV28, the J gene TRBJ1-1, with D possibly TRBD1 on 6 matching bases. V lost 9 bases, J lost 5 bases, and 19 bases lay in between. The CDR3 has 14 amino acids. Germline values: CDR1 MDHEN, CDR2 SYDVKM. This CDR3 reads CASIQGGAGTEAFF. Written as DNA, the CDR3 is TGTGCCAGTATACAGGGAGGCGCCGGAACTGAAGCTTTCTTT.

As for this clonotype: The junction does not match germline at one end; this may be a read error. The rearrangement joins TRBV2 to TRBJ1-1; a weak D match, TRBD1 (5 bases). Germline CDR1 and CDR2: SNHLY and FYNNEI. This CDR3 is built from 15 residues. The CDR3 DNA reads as TGTGCCAGCAGTAAAGCCGGGGACGGCGGAAATGAAGCTTTCTTT. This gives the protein CASSKAGDGGNEAFF.

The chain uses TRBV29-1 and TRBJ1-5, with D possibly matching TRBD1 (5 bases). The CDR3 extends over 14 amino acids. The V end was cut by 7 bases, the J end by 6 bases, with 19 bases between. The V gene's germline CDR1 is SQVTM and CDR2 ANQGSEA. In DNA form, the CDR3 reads TGCAGCGCCGTTCGAGTGAGGGGAGGTCAGCCCCAGCATTTT. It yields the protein CSAVRVRGGQPQHF.

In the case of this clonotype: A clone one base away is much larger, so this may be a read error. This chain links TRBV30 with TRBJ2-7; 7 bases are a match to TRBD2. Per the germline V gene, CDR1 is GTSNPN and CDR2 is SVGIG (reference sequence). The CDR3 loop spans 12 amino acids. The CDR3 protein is CAWSVSGTEQHF. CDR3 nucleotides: TGTGCCTGGAGTGTAAGCGGGACTGAGCAGCACTTC.

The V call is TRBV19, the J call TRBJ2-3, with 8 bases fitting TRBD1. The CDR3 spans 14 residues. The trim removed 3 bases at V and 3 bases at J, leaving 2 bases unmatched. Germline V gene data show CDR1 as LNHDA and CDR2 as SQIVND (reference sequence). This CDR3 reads CASSMWTGTDTQYF. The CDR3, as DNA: TGTGCCAGTAGTATGTGGACAGGGACAGATACGCAGTATTTT.

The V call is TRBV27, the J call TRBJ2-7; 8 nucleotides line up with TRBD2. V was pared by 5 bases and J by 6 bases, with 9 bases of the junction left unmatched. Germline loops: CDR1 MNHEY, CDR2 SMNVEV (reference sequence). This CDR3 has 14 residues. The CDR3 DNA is TGTGCCAGCAGTCCTGGCGCTAGCGGGCGCGAGCAGTACTTC. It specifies CASSPGASGREQYF.

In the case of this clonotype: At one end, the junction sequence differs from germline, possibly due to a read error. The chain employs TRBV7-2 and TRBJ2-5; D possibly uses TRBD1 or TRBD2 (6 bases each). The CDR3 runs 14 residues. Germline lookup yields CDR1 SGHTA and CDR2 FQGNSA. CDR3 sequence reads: CASSQVGGPETQYF. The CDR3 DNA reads TGCGCCAGCAGCCAAGTAGGGGGGCCAGAGACCCAGTACTTC.

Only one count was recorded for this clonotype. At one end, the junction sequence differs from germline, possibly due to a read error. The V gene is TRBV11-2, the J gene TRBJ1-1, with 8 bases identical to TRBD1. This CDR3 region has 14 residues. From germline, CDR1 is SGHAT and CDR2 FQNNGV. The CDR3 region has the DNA TGTGCCAGCACCTTAGTCCAGGGGGCGACTGAAGCTTTCTTT. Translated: CASTLVQGATEAFF.